This T cell receptor beta chain was sequenced in a study of cytotoxic CD8 clonotypes in ibrutinib-treated CLL. Produced via immunoSEQ multiplex PCR; TCRdb's table is partial and in-frame only. Of about 150,000 clones in the sample, about 70% were seen once. In germline, CDR1 is SGDLS, CDR2 YYNGEE. With 2 bases clipped from V and 1 base from J, the junction kept 6 bases outside the gene matches. The CDR3 loop spans 15 amino acids. This clone appeared many times. The source is a human donor with chronic lymphocytic leukemia. The gene calls are TRBV9 and TRBJ2-7, with TRBD1 matching over 7 bases. The sample was PBMCs, taken after 24 months of ibrutinib treatment. CDR3 sequence reads: CASSVGQGVSYEQYF. In DNA, the CDR3 is TGTGCCAGCAGCGTTGGGCAGGGGGTATCCTACGAGCAGTACTTC.